Shown below are 20 T cell receptor beta chains from a single sample sequenced in a study of cytomegalovirus exposure and HLA in healthy donors. The primer mix had 60 Vbeta and 13 Jbeta primers. Profiled with immunoSEQ multiplex PCR; TCRdb holds only in-frame clones, not every one. Of about 200,000 clones listed, approximately 81% are singletons. Material for sequencing was PBMCs. The receptors here all came from a man aged 30-40 years in good health and CMV-seronegative.

The genes are TRBV21-1 and TRBJ2-4; the tabulated D call, TRBD1, remains unverified against the DNA. TRBV21-1 counts as a pseudogene. CDR3 length: 15 amino acids. CDR3 bases: TGTGCCAGCAGCAACCCCGGACACGGTGAAAACATTCAGTACTTC. As protein: CASSNPGHGENIQYF.

This clone was counted a few times. This sequence joins TRBV4-1 and TRBJ1-6, with D perhaps matching TRBD1 (5 bases). Trimming removed 1 base from V and 6 bases from J, with 7 bases in between. This CDR3 comprises 14 residues. Germline values: CDR1 MGHRA, CDR2 YSYEKL. CDR3 sequence: CASSQVQGNSPLHF. The DNA of the CDR3 is TGCGCCAGCAGCCAAGTCCAGGGTAATTCACCCCTCCACTTT.

This clone was detected only once. The rearrangement uses TRBV11-2 and TRBJ2-7; D is ambiguous. Germline V gene data show CDR1 as SGHAT and CDR2 as FQNNGV. CDR3 length: 14 amino acids. V gave up 0 bases and J gave up 3 bases, with 9 bases separating them. The CDR3 region has the DNA TGTGCCAGCAGCTTAGATCTGGGCAACTACGAGCAGTACTTC. Encoded protein: CASSLDLGNYEQYF.

This clone was seen a handful of times. The chain uses TRBV18 and TRBJ2-7; TRBD1 matches at 9 bases. The germline V gene encodes CDR1 KGHSH and CDR2 LQKENI. V lost 5 bases, J lost 2 bases, and 4 bases stayed unmatched. There are 14 residues in the CDR3. Written as DNA, the CDR3 is TGTGCCAGCTCATTCGGGACAGGGCCCTACGAGCAGTACTTC. Translating it yields CASSFGTGPYEQYF. Complete variable domain (other parts from reference TRBV18 and TRBJ2-7): NAGVMQNPRHLVRRRGQEARLRCSPMKGHSHVYWYRQLPEEGLKFMVYLQKENIIDESGMPKERFSAEFPKEGPSILRIQQVVRGDSAAYFCASSFGTGPYEQYFGPGTRLTVT.

The genes are TRBV5-6 and TRBJ1-5; 10 nucleotides match TRBD1. V trimming: 5 bases; J trimming: 3 bases; junction bases outside the gene matches: 5. Germline CDR1 and CDR2: SGHDT and YYEEEE. The CDR3 extends over 15 amino acids. CDR3 region: CASSSDRGINQPQHF. In DNA, the CDR3 is TGTGCCAGCAGTTCGGACAGGGGGATCAATCAGCCCCAGCATTTT.

The V gene is TRBV28, the J gene TRBJ1-2, with D possibly TRBD1 on 5 matching bases. V lost 2 bases, J lost 5 bases, and 9 bases lay in between. This CDR3 comprises 13 residues. Per germline, CDR1 MDHEN and CDR2 SYDVKM. CDR3 DNA sequence: TGTGCCAGCAGTTTAGGTGGGGGGTATGGCTACACCTTC. Translated, it gives CASSLGGGYGYTF.

In DNA form, the CDR3 reads TGTGCCAGCGGTGGGGGGTCAGTCCCAGAGACCCAGTACTTC. This gives the protein CASGGGSVPETQYF. This chain uses TRBV7-2 with TRBJ2-5; weak D call: TRBD2 (6 bases). CDR3 size: 14 residues. Trimming stripped 8 bases from V and 4 bases from J, with 17 bases between. Germline V lookup: CDR1 SGHTA, CDR2 FQGNSA.

This sequence joins TRBV7-9 and TRBJ1-5; TRBD1 matches 8 bases. There are 15 residues in the CDR3. The V and J ends lost 4 bases and 6 bases, in that order; junction bases with no gene match: 8. Germline V gene sequence: CDR1 SEHNR, CDR2 FQNEAQ (reference sequence). The CDR3 region is CASSSSGQGGQPQHF. The CDR3 DNA is TGTGCCAGCAGCTCTAGCGGACAGGGCGGTCAGCCCCAGCATTTT.

The chain is built from TRBV19 and TRBJ2-2; 8 bases line up with TRBD1. The V segment lost 7 bases and the J segment 3 bases; nucleotides outside the gene matches: 4. CDR1 is LNHDA, CDR2 SQIVND, per germline (reference sequence). CDR3 length: 14 amino acids. CDR3 sequence reads: CASIDRGHTGELFF. The CDR3 DNA sequence: TGTGCCAGTATAGACAGGGGACACACCGGGGAGCTGTTTTTT.

The chain links TRBV15 to TRBJ2-4; weak D call: TRBD2 (6 bases). CDR1 and CDR2 (germline): LNHNV, YYDKDF (reference sequence). Trimming shortened V by 6 bases and J by 0 bases, and 9 bases separated the two germline ends. The CDR3 loop spans 14 amino acids. CDR3 nucleotide sequence: TGTGCCACCAGGGGAGGACTAGCCAAAAACATTCAGTACTTC. Its protein product is CATRGGLAKNIQYF.

The V and J genes are TRBV6-4 and TRBJ1-2; 7 bases align to TRBD1. Germline-derived CDR1 and CDR2 are MRHNA and SNTAGT. The length of the CDR3 is 16 residues. With 6 bases clipped from V and 4 bases from J, the junction kept 14 bases outside the gene matches. The CDR3 loop is CASRDPTTGSVYGYTF. CDR3 coding DNA: TGTGCCAGCAGGGATCCTACGACAGGGTCTGTCTATGGCTACACCTTC.

The chain is built from TRBV27 and TRBJ1-2; unclear D gene. The CDR3 sequence is 14 residues long. V lost 5 bases and J 4 bases, leaving 14 bases between the germline ends. Germline V gene data show CDR1 as MNHEY and CDR2 as SMNVEV (reference sequence). CDR3: CASSPRRSSYGYTF. The DNA of the CDR3 is TGTGCCAGCAGTCCCCGGCGGAGTTCCTATGGCTACACCTTC.

V gene TRBV6-5 combines with J gene TRBJ1-5; D remains ambiguous. V shed 6 bases and J shed 8 bases, with 14 bases lying between them. There are 13 residues in the CDR3. From germline, CDR1 is MNHEY and CDR2 SVGAGI. CDR3 residues: CASSRDSLEPQHF. The CDR3 DNA sequence: TGTGCCAGCAGCCGAGACTCGCTGGAGCCCCAGCATTTT.

This clone appeared once. This rearrangement joins TRBV9 to TRBJ1-5; D gene uncertain. CDR1 and CDR2 from the germline V gene are SGDLS and YYNGEE. The CDR3 length is 15 residues. V lost 1 base and J lost 3, with 11 bases in between. CDR3 amino acids: CASSVFGVPNQPQHF. The CDR3 nucleotides read TGTGCCAGCAGCGTATTCGGGGTCCCCAATCAGCCCCAGCATTTT.

V usage is TRBV21-1 and J usage is TRBJ1-2; no DNA check was done on the table's D call, TRBD1. TRBV21-1 is given as a pseudogene. This CDR3 comprises 16 residues. CDR3 nucleotide sequence: TGTGCCAGCAGCGTCGAACAGGCCCATCCTAACTATGGCTACACCTTC. It translates to CASSVEQAHPNYGYTF.

As DNA, the CDR3 is TGCAGCGCCGCATCACAGGGAGTTGGGGAGCAGTACTTC. It specifies CSAASQGVGEQYF. The rearrangement uses TRBV29-1 and TRBJ2-7; D might be TRBD1 (6 bases). Germline V gene data show CDR1 as SQVTM and CDR2 as ANQGSEA. The CDR3 has 13 amino acids. V shed 7 bases and J shed 7 bases, with 20 bases lying between them.

This clone appeared a few times. The J gene is TRBJ2-7, the V gene TRBV7-9, with D perhaps matching TRBD2 (6 bases). V lost 5 bases and J 5 bases, leaving 19 bases between the germline ends. From germline, CDR1 is SEHNR and CDR2 FQNEAQ (reference sequence). This CDR3 is built from 15 residues. This CDR3 reads CASSLPGEGRNEQYF. The DNA for the CDR3 is TGTGCCAGCAGCCTCCCGGGAGAGGGGCGCAACGAGCAGTACTTC.

The chain couples TRBV6-1 to TRBJ1-1, with a tentative D call TRBD1 (6 bases). The CDR3 is 13 residues long. Trimming shortened V by 2 bases and J by 5 bases, and 9 bases separated the two germline ends. Germline-derived CDR1 and CDR2 are MNHNS and SASEGT. The CDR3, as DNA: TGTGCCAGCAGTGAAATAAGGGGGACTGAAGCTTTCTTT. This sequence encodes CASSEIRGTEAFF.

This chain connects TRBV6-1 to TRBJ1-2; 9 nucleotides match TRBD1. V dropped 6 bases and J dropped 6; count of bases not matched to a gene: 8. Germline CDR1 and CDR2: MNHNS and SASEGT. The CDR3 sequence is 14 residues long. Here the CDR3 reads CASSYGQGTHGYTF. The CDR3 DNA is TGTGCCAGCAGCTACGGACAGGGGACCCATGGCTACACCTTC.

The CDR3 coding sequence is TGTGCCAGCTCACACAGGGACAGAAGCAATCAGCCCCAGCATTTT. It is translated as CASSHRDRSNQPQHF. The rearrangement links TRBV18 to TRBJ1-5; TRBD1 matches at 7 bases. The V gene end was trimmed by 4 bases and the J gene end by 1 base; junction bases not matched to a gene: 4. CDR3 length: 15 residues. Germline CDR1 reads KGHSH; CDR2 reads LQKENI.